This T cell receptor beta chain came from a study of CD8+ T cells in alopecia areata (dated by TCRdb to 2016 to 2018). Broadly, across the study: Treated patients were enrolled in an open-label pilot trial of oral tofacitinib, 5 to 10 mg twice daily, for moderate-to-severe alopecia areata. Patients stayed on tofacitinib for 6 to 18 months and then had 6 months of follow-up off drug so that delayed response and recurrence could be assessed. Disease severity in treated patients was measured with the SALT score, which quantifies the percentage of affected scalp surface area. The study used high-throughput TCRbeta sequencing to examine T cell clonal expansion in alopecia areata, in both the C3H/HeJ mouse model and human patients. On the human side, TCRbeta sequencing was run on scalp tissue and on sorted CD4+ and CD8+ peripheral blood T cells from healthy controls and from alopecia areata patients with either patchy or totalis/universalis disease. Biopsies were taken from tofacitinib-treated patients at baseline and at 4 and 24 weeks of treatment, and a later scalp biopsy was taken in several of the tofacitinib-treated patients. Clonality in the scalp was compared among normal scalp (n=4), patchy alopecia areata scalp (n=8), and alopecia totalis/universalis scalp (n=8). RNA was extracted with the PAXgene miRNA kit for fixed scalp, the miRNeasy kit for PBMCs, and the RNeasy kit for mouse skin. TCRbeta CDR3 regions were amplified by immunoSEQ multiplex PCR with 35 Vbeta forward and 13 Jbeta reverse primers. The paper's findings and limits, for the study overall: Tofacitinib significantly lowered scalp clonality and the number of expanded CD8+ clones among the top 100 scalp clones. Shared TCR sequences between patients were less evident than in mice, which may be partly attributable to HLA diversity in the patient population. Because the treated cohort was small and had just a single nonresponder, larger studies are needed to establish links between baseline CD8+ expansion and response. Lesional scalp, especially in alopecia totalis/universalis, showed higher clonality and more expanded CD8+ clones than normal scalp, suggesting antigenic drive. Many expanded lesional clones persisted in scalp and blood during tofacitinib treatment, which may partly explain relapse after stopping treatment. Unlike mouse skin, which is dominated by gammadelta T cells, normal human skin has resident alphabeta T cells that are also sequenced, and this complicates analysis of the scalp TCR repertoire.

On this clone itself: Its cognate antigen has yet to be identified. No much larger clonotype is one base removed from it; base qualities were not supplied.

What the treatment or condition label conveys for this sample: oral pan-JAK inhibitor, 5-10 mg twice daily. Lesional scalp punch biopsies and peripheral blood were collected from alopecia areata patients. PBMCs were isolated by density centrifugation and stained for CD3, CD4 and CD8, and CD4+ and CD8+ T cells were sorted on a FACSAria. There are 17 amino acids in the CDR3, from cysteine to phenylalanine inclusive. Only the CDR3 DNA is retained, 51 bases long and in frame from the first base. Library generation was performed with the immunoSEQ multiplex PCR assay. RNA was extracted from all samples and reverse transcribed into cDNA, which served as template for TCR sequencing. SuperScript III was used to make first-strand cDNA, primed with a 2:1 mix of oligo-dT and random hexamers. A synthetic immune receptor repertoire was used to assess amplification bias, and residual bias was removed computationally. Under the source paper's analysis protocol: Raw reads were preprocessed to remove errors, and CDR3 was defined by IMGT conventions from the conserved cysteine to phenylalanine. Clonality was computed as 1 minus the Shannon entropy, with the entropy normalized by log2 of the number of productive unique TCRs. Whether scalp clones were CD4 or CD8 was inferred by matching scalp TCRbeta sequences against CD4 and CD8 repertoires sorted from blood. The source is immuneACCESS, and TCRdb retained only in-frame sequences with V and J called. Part of the clones is not carried over; for the studies checked, unresolved V genes explain less than half of this, and the remainder is unexplained. V, J and clone size derive from that table, while D and trimming were established from the DNA sequence. This sample gives roughly 190,000 clones in total; roughly three fifths of them show up just once. The ten largest account for under 1.5% of the sample.

The sequence is built from TRBV1 and TRBJ2-5; TRBD2 is taken as the D call from the table, unchecked against the DNA. TRBV1 has pseudogene status. The receptor comes from a human donor with alopecia areata. Sample: CD4+ T cells sorted from blood, taken around week 50, from a patient treated with tofacitinib. The bases are TGCACCAGCAGCCTGCCCAAGACTAGCGGGAACCAAGAGACCCAGTACTTC. Its protein reads: CTSSLPKTSGNQETQYF.